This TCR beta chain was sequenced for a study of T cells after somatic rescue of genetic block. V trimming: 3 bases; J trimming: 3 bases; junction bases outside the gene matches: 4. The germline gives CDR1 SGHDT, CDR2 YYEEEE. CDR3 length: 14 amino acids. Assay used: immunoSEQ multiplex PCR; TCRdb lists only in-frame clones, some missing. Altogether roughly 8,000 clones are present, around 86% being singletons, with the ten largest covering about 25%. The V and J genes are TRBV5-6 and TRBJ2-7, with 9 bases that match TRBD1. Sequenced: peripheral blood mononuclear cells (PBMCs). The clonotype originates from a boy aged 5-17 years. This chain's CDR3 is CASSSRQGVYEQYF. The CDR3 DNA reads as TGTGCCAGCAGCTCCCGACAGGGGGTCTACGAGCAGTACTTC.